Listed here are 5 T cell receptor beta chains from one sample, sequenced in a study of blood T cell repertoires in COVID-19. Method: immunoSEQ multiplex PCR; TCRdb's copy keeps in-frame clones and lacks some. The table has some 340,000 clones, less than 90% seen once; the top ten hold 5% to 6%. Sequenced material: PBMCs or T cells enriched from blood (not recorded which). The receptors shown here come from a woman between 50 and 59 years old who had recovered from COVID-19.

The count of this clone is one. The chain uses TRBV5-1 and TRBJ2-7; weak D call: TRBD2 (5 bases). This CDR3 spans 13 amino acids. The V end lost 2 bases, the J end lost 4 bases, and 10 bases lay between the germline ends. CDR1 SGHRS and CDR2 YFSETQ come from the germline V gene. DNA of the CDR3: TGCGCCAGCAGCTTTCCGGGAAGATACGAGCAGTACTTC. Its translation: CASSFPGRYEQYF.

Here the CDR3 reads CASSNRGTEAFF. In nucleotides, the CDR3 is TGTGCCAGCAGCAACAGGGGCACTGAAGCTTTCTTT. The genes are TRBV21-1 and TRBJ1-1; TRBD1 is taken as the D call from the table, unchecked against the DNA. TRBV21-1 is annotated as a pseudogene. The CDR3 length is 12 residues.

This clone has only a few counts. The V and J genes are TRBV6-2 or TRBV6-3 and TRBJ1-6, with TRBD1 matching over 8 bases. Germline trimming cut 5 bases from V and 8 bases from J; bases unmatched to any gene: 5. Germline V gives CDR1 MNHEY, CDR2 SVGEGT. The CDR3 contains 14 residues. The CDR3 sequence: CASSPDRVYSPLHF. As DNA, the CDR3 is TGTGCCAGCAGTCCGGACAGGGTATATTCACCCCTCCACTTT.

The rearrangement links TRBV5-5 to TRBJ2-2; a weak D match, TRBD2 (6 bases). Trimming took off 1 base at V and 6 bases at J, with 13 bases between the two ends. Germline-derived CDR1 and CDR2 are SGHKS and YYEKEE (reference sequence). There are 15 residues in the CDR3. The CDR3 DNA sequence: TGTGCCAGCAGCTTGTCCGACGGGAGATCCGGGGAGCTGTTTTTT. Translated, it gives CASSLSDGRSGELFF.

This clone appeared a few times. J is TRBJ1-5 and V is TRBV6-6; 8 nucleotides agree with TRBD1. The V gene's germline CDR1 is MNHNY and CDR2 SVGAGI (reference sequence). The CDR3 contains 16 residues. V was clipped by 2 bases and J by 6 bases; unmatched bases: 9. CDR3 loop: CASSYKPQGAPQPQHF. Here the CDR3 DNA reads TGTGCCAGCAGTTACAAACCGCAGGGGGCCCCTCAGCCCCAGCATTTT.